Many counts were recorded for the clone carrying this T cell receptor beta chain. What it recognizes is unknown. This CDR3 contains 14 residues. V shed 4 bases and J shed 2 bases, with 10 bases lying between them. Germline V CDR1 and CDR2: LGHNA, YSLEER. The data were taken from a study of blood T cells in healthy people across ages. General study points: Long-lived donors exceeded aged donors in naive CD4+ cells and diversity.

Primed by a sample-barcoded 5' primer and a J-beta primer mix, a second PCR proceeded for roughly 7 to 11 cycles. Using its own MiXCR run on the 5' RACE reads, TCRdb lists one record per CDR3 protein. The sample lists about 680,000 distinct CDR3 sequences, 49% seen once, with roughly a third in the top ten. The J gene is TRBJ2-3, the V gene TRBV4-3, with D perhaps TRBD2 (5 bases). This receptor was taken from a woman aged 55-69 years in good health. Sequencing was done on a sample of blood. The CDR3 bases are TGCGCCAGCAGCCTGGGCGGACTCACAGATACGCAGTATTTT. Translated, it gives CASSLGGLTDTQYF.